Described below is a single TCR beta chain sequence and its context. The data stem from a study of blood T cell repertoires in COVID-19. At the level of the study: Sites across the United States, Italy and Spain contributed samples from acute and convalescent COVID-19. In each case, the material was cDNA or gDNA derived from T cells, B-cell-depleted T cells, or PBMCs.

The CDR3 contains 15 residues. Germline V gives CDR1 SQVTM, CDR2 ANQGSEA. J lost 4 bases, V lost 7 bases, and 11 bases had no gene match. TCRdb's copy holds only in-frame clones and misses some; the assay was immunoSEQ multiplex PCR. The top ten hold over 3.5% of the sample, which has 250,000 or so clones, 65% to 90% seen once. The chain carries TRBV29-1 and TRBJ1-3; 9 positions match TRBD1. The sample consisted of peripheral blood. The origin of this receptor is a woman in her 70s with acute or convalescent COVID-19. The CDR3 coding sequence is TGCAGCGCCAAAGTGACAGGGGGGTCGGGAAACACCATATATTTT. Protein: CSAKVTGGSGNTIYF.